This TCR beta chain derives from a study of T cell repertoires in cytomegalovirus infection. From germline, CDR1 is MNHEY and CDR2 SMNVEV (reference sequence). This CDR3 spans 14 amino acids. The V gene lost 3 bases and the J gene lost 4 bases, with 12 bases spanning the gap. Via MiXCR, TCRdb re-called the reads, giving one row per CDR3 protein. The sample has around 710,000 distinct CDR3 sequences, about 29% seen once. About this clonotype itself: Antigen specificity is unknown.

The sample here was cultured CD8+ T cells from PBMCs, taken from culture after CMV antigen stimulation. The chain is built from TRBV27 and TRBJ1-1; D not resolved. The sequence was collected from a human donor in good health (CMV status not recorded). Some clones in this sample may be carry-over from other donors' samples. CDR3 in DNA: TGTGCCAGCAGTTTGAGAGGGATTGTCACTGAAGCTTTCTTT. This codes for CASSLRGIVTEAFF.